The 24 T cell receptor beta chains below all came from one sample that was sequenced in a study of control samples from healthy donors and cancer patients. The protocol was immunoSEQ multiplex PCR, while the TCRdb copy is restricted to in-frame clones and leaves out a portion. Among approximately 150,000 clones listed, around nine tenths were seen once. Sequenced input: blood. The receptors were sampled from a man between 18 and 35 years old in good health.

The chain recombines TRBV28 with TRBJ2-7; tentatively, D is TRBD1 (6 bases). The CDR3 totals 13 residues. CDR1 is MDHEN and CDR2 is SYDVKM in the germline V gene. Trimming took 6 bases from V and 4 from J, leaving 13 bases between them. CDR3 loop: CASRLTGFYEQYF. The CDR3 DNA follows: TGTGCCAGCAGACTAACAGGGTTTTACGAGCAGTACTTC.

The CDR3 loop reads CASSIVGTGTYSNQPQHF. CDR3 coding DNA: TGTGCCAGTAGTATAGTGGGAACAGGCACGTATAGCAATCAGCCCCAGCATTTT. The genes are TRBV19 and TRBJ1-5, with a tentative D call TRBD1 (5 bases). CDR1 and CDR2 (germline): LNHDA, SQIVND (reference sequence). CDR3 size: 18 residues. V dropped 1 base and J dropped 0 bases, with 16 bases sitting between them.

This chain links TRBV7-2 with TRBJ2-3; D not certain. CDR3 length: 14 residues. V was pared by 1 base and J by 3 bases, with 8 bases between. Germline values: CDR1 SGHTA, CDR2 FQGNSA. The CDR3 DNA is TGTGCCAGCAGCTTAGTTATTAATACAGATACGCAGTATTTT. Translation gives CASSLVINTDTQYF.

V is TRBV20-1 and J is TRBJ1-1; D gene uncertain. V dropped 3 bases and J dropped 3 bases, with 5 bases sitting between them. CDR1 and CDR2 from the germline V gene are DFQATT and SNEGSKA (reference sequence). This CDR3 has 11 residues. The CDR3, as DNA: TGCAGTGCTAGCCCGCACACTGAAGCTTTCTTT. This translates into CSASPHTEAFF.

This clone was detected only a few times. V and J are TRBV28 and TRBJ1-5; tentative D call: TRBD1 (5 bases). This CDR3 is 15 amino acids long. The V end was cut by 5 bases, the J end by 7 bases, with 18 bases between. Per the germline V gene, CDR1 is MDHEN and CDR2 is SYDVKM. CDR3 nucleotide sequence: TGTGCCAGCAGTCCCGACTCGGGGGACGAGCAGCCCCAGCATTTT. It yields the protein CASSPDSGDEQPQHF.

The V call is TRBV5-4, the J call TRBJ2-2, with 7 bases lining up with TRBD1. In germline, CDR1 is SGHNT, CDR2 YYREEE (reference sequence). The CDR3 spans 17 residues. The V gene end was trimmed by 3 bases and the J gene end by 0 bases; junction bases not matched to a gene: 8. This chain's CDR3 is CASSSPRTGTNTGELFF. CDR3 nucleotides: TGTGCCAGCAGCTCACCCCGGACAGGAACGAACACCGGGGAGCTGTTTTTT. The full variable domain, with the rest looked up from reference TRBV5-4 and TRBJ2-2, is ETGVTQSPTHLIKTRGQQVTLRCSSQSGHNTVSWYQQALGQGPQFIFQYYREEENGRGNFPPRFSGLQFPNYSSELNVNALELDDSALYLCASSSPRTGTNTGELFFGEGSRLTVL.

CDR3 sequence reads: CASTIGVGEAFF. As DNA, the CDR3 is TGTGCCAGCACTATAGGGGTGGGTGAAGCTTTCTTT. The chain couples TRBV2 to TRBJ1-1, with D possibly matching TRBD1 (5 bases). The CDR3 length is 12 residues. V was clipped by 7 bases and J by 7 bases, with 13 bases between them. CDR1 and CDR2 from the germline V gene are SNHLY and FYNNEI.

This rearrangement joins TRBV5-1 to TRBJ2-3; 7 bases map to TRBD2. J was trimmed by 0 bases and V by 3 bases; bases with no gene match: 4. The CDR3 is 15 residues long. Germline V gene data show CDR1 as SGHRS and CDR2 as YFSETQ. CDR3 amino acids: CASSSSGASTDTQYF. The CDR3 DNA follows: TGCGCCAGCAGCTCAAGCGGGGCGAGCACAGATACGCAGTATTTT.

The rearrangement joins TRBV6-1 to TRBJ2-7; D remains ambiguous. The CDR3 spans 13 residues. CDR1 and CDR2 from the germline V gene are MNHNS and SASEGT. V lost 1 base and J lost 6, with 10 bases in between. CDR3 coding DNA: TGTGCCAGCAGTGAAGGAGGATTGCCCGAGCAGTACTTC. Protein: CASSEGGLPEQYF.

The chain combines TRBV5-4 with TRBJ1-6; 7 positions match TRBD1. The CDR3 contains 15 residues. Trimming cost V 0 bases and J 10 bases; bases outside gene matches: 7. Germline CDR1 SGHNT, CDR2 YYREEE (reference sequence). CDR3 protein: CASSLEQGVWSPLHF. CDR3 DNA: TGTGCCAGCAGCTTGGAGCAGGGGGTGTGGTCACCCCTCCACTTT.

This CDR3 is CAISESQGAYYGYTF. The DNA for the CDR3 is TGTGCCATCAGTGAGTCGCAGGGGGCATACTATGGCTACACCTTC. The gene calls are TRBV10-3 and TRBJ1-2; 8 nucleotides line up with TRBD1. Germline lookup yields CDR1 ENHRY and CDR2 SYGVKD. The CDR3 runs 15 residues. V dropped 0 bases and J dropped 3; count of bases not matched to a gene: 3.

This rearrangement joins TRBV2 to TRBJ1-2; TRBD1 agrees at 7 bases. Per germline, CDR1 SNHLY and CDR2 FYNNEI. The length of the CDR3 is 11 residues. J was trimmed by 8 bases and V by 7 bases; bases with no gene match: 4. CDR3 DNA sequence: TGTGCCAGCACCAGGGGGATAGGCTACACCTTC. Amino acids: CASTRGIGYTF.

This clone was seen more than once but under ten times. This rearrangement joins TRBV6-5 to TRBJ2-7; 8 nucleotides match TRBD1. The CDR3 totals 14 residues. V was clipped by 4 bases and J by 3 bases; unmatched bases: 5. CDR1 is MNHEY and CDR2 is SVGAGI in the germline V gene. DNA of the CDR3: TGTGCCAGCAGTTTGACAGGGGAAAACTACGAGCAGTACTTC. Its translation is CASSLTGENYEQYF.

This clone was detected once. The chain recombines TRBV7-2 with TRBJ1-6, with D perhaps TRBD1 (5 bases). Germline-derived CDR1 and CDR2 are SGHTA and FQGNSA. The V and J ends lost 2 bases and 11 bases respectively, with 25 bases between them. The CDR3 runs to 18 residues. The CDR3 protein is CASSLSYSGTANSTPLHF. In DNA, the CDR3 is TGTGCCAGCAGCTTATCTTATTCGGGGACTGCCAATTCAACACCCCTCCACTTT.

The gene calls are TRBV24-1 and TRBJ2-5, with D unclear. The germline CDR1 and CDR2 sequences are KGHDR and SFDVKD. The V and J ends lost 7 bases and 5 bases respectively, with 7 bases between them. The CDR3 is 11 residues long. The DNA for the CDR3 is TGTGCCACCAGAGAAGGGGAGACCCAGTACTTC. Protein product: CATREGETQYF.

This rearrangement joins TRBV27 to TRBJ2-1; TRBD2 matches at 7 bases. Germline trimming cut 5 bases from V and 1 base from J; bases unmatched to any gene: 2. This CDR3 is built from 14 residues. Germline CDR1 reads MNHEY; CDR2 reads SMNVEV (reference sequence). Written as DNA, the CDR3 is TGTGCCAGCAGTGAACTAGCGTCCTACAATGAGCAGTTCTTC. Protein product: CASSELASYNEQFF.

This chain links TRBV6-5 with TRBJ2-7, with 9 bases fitting TRBD1. Per germline, CDR1 MNHEY and CDR2 SVGAGI. CDR3 length: 12 amino acids. J was trimmed by 12 bases and V by 5 bases; bases with no gene match: 8. CDR3 loop: CASSTGGESLYF. The DNA for the CDR3 is TGTGCCAGCAGTACAGGGGGCGAGAGCCTGTACTTC.

The V and J genes are TRBV30 and TRBJ1-6; no firm D call. From germline, CDR1 is GTSNPN and CDR2 SVGIG (reference sequence). This CDR3 comprises 16 residues. V was pared by 3 bases and J by 0 bases, with 12 bases between. CDR3 residues: CAWRIPRFSYNSPLHF. The CDR3 coding sequence is TGTGCCTGGAGAATTCCTAGATTCTCCTATAATTCACCCCTCCACTTT. Full variable domain (missing parts from reference TRBV30 and TRBJ1-6): SQTIHQWPATLVQPVGSPLSLECTVEGTSNPNLYWYRQAAGRGLQLLFYSVGIGQISSEVPQNLSASRPQDRQFILSSKKLLLSDSGFYLCAWRIPRFSYNSPLHFGNGTRLTVT.

V and J are TRBV28 and TRBJ1-1; TRBD1 might be the D (5 bases). Trimming took 6 bases from V and 1 from J, leaving 12 bases between them. Germline-derived CDR1 and CDR2 are MDHEN and SYDVKM. The CDR3 sequence is 14 residues long. The CDR3 is CASSTWRGNTEAFF. The CDR3 DNA reads as TGTGCCAGCAGCACCTGGAGGGGGAACACTGAAGCTTTCTTT.

The rearrangement links TRBV27 to TRBJ1-1; possible D gene TRBD1, 6 bases. V lost 6 bases to trimming and J lost 8 bases, with 16 bases between them. The CDR3 has 13 amino acids. CDR1 is MNHEY and CDR2 is SMNVEV in the germline V gene (reference sequence). This chain's CDR3 is CASSFGGQREAFF. CDR3 in DNA: TGTGCCAGCAGCTTCGGGGGACAAAGAGAAGCTTTCTTT.

This chain joins TRBV4-1 and TRBJ1-1; D is perhaps TRBD1 (6 bases). CDR3 size: 14 residues. The germline V gene has CDR1 MGHRA and CDR2 YSYEKL. Trimming took 4 bases from V and 2 from J, leaving 11 bases between them. For the CDR3, the DNA is TGCGCCAGCAGCCGGGTGGGGGGCAACACTGAAGCTTTCTTT. This gives the protein CASSRVGGNTEAFF.

The chain recombines TRBV7-2 with TRBJ2-4, with a weak D call TRBD1 (7 bases). Germline V gene data show CDR1 as SGHTA and CDR2 as FQGNSA. V lost 5 bases and J lost 0, with 17 bases in between. The CDR3 has 17 residues. The CDR3 here is CASSHPDREVAKNIQYF. CDR3 in DNA: TGTGCCAGCAGCCACCCCGACAGGGAGGTAGCCAAAAACATTCAGTACTTC. Variable domain in full (rest from reference TRBV7-2 and TRBJ2-4): GAGVSQSPSNKVTEKGKDVELRCDPISGHTALYWYRQSLGQGLEFLIYFQGNSAPDKSGLPSDRFSAERTGGSVSTLTIQRTQQEDSAVYLCASSHPDREVAKNIQYFGAGTRLSVL.

The chain is built from TRBV7-9 and TRBJ1-5; maybe TRBD1 (5 bases). Germline lookup yields CDR1 SEHNR and CDR2 FQNEAQ (reference sequence). Trimming cost V 1 base and J 6 bases, with 13 bases left between them. The CDR3 contains 15 residues. CDR3 protein: CASSLDGASGQPQHF. CDR3 nucleotides: TGTGCCAGCAGCTTAGACGGGGCCTCCGGTCAGCCCCAGCATTTT.

The chain joins TRBV7-9 to TRBJ2-3, with D uncertain. Germline V lookup: CDR1 SEHNR, CDR2 FQNEAQ (reference sequence). V dropped 5 bases and J dropped 3 bases, with 9 bases sitting between them. The CDR3 is made up of 13 amino acids. The CDR3 region is CASSPTMTDTQYF. The DNA for the CDR3 is TGTGCCAGCAGCCCCACGATGACAGATACGCAGTATTTT.